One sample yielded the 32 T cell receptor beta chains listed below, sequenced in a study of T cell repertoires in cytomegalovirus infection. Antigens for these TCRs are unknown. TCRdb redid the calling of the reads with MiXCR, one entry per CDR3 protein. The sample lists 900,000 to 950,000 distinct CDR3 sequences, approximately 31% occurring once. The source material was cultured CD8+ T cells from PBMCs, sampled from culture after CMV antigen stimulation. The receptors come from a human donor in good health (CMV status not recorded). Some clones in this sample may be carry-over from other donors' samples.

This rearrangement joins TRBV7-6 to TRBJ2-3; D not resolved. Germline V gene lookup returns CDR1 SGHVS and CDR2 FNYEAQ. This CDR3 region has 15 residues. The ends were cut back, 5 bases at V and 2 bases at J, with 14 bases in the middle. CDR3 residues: CASSLIVKSTDTQYF. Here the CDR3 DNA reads TGTGCCAGCAGCCTCATTGTAAAATCCACAGATACGCAGTATTTT.

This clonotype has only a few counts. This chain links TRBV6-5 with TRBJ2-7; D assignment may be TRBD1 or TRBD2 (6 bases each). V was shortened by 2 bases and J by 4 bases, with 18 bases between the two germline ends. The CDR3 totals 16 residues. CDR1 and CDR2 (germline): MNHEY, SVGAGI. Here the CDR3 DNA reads TGTGCCAGCAGTTACCTCGGGGGCGCAGGTTCTTACGAGCAGTACTTC. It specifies CASSYLGGAGSYEQYF.

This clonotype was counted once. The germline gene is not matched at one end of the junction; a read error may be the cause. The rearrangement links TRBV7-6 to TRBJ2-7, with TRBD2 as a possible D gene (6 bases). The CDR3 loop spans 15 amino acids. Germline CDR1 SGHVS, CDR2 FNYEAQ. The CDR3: CVSSLAVGSSYEQYF. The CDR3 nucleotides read TGTGTCAGCAGCTTAGCGGTTGGAAGCTCCTACGAGCAGTACTTC. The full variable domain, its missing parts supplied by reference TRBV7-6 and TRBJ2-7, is GAGVSQSPRYKVTKRGQDVALRCDPISGHVSLYWYRQALGQGPEFLTYFNYEAQQDKSGLPNDRFSAERPEGSISTLTIQRTEQRDSAMYRCVSSLAVGSSYEQYFGPGTRLTVT.

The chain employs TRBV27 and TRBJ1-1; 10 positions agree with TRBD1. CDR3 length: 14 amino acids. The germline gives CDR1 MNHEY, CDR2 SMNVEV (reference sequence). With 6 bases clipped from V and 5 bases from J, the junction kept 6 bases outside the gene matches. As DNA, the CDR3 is TGTGCCAGCAGCCGGGACAGGGGAAAAACTGAAGCTTTCTTT. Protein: CASSRDRGKTEAFF.

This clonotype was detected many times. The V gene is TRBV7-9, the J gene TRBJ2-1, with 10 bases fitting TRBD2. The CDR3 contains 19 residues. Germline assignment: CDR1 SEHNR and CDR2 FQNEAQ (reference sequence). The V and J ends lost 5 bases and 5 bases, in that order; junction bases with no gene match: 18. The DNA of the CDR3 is TGTGCCAGCAGCCCCCCTTGGACAGAGAGCGGGGGGGCCGACAATGAGCAGTTCTTC. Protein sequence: CASSPPWTESGGADNEQFF.

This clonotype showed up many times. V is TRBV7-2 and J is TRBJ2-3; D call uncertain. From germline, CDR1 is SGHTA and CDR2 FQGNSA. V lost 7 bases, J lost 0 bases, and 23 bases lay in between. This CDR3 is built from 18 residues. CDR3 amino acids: CASTSSIPPGLSTDTQYF. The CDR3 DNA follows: TGTGCCAGCACCTCATCCATTCCACCGGGCCTAAGCACAGATACGCAGTATTTT.

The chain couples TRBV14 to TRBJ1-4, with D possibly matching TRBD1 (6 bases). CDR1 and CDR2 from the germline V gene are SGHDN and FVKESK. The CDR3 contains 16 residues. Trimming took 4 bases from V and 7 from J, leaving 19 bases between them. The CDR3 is CASSPPRGGAREKLFF. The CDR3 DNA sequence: TGTGCCAGCAGCCCCCCCCGGGGGGGGGCGCGTGAAAAACTGTTTTTT.

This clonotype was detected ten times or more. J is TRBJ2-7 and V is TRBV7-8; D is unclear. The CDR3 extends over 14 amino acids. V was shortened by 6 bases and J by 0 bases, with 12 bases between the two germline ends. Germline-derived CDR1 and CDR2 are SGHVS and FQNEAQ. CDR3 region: CASREAESSYEQYF. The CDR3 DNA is TGTGCCAGCAGAGAGGCAGAAAGCTCCTACGAGCAGTACTTC.

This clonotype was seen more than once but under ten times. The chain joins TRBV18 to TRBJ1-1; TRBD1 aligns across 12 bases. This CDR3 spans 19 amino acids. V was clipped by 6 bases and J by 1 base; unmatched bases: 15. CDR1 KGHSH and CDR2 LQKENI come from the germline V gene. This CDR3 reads CASSLIYLGTGGKNTEAFF. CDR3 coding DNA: TGTGCCAGCTCTCTCATTTATCTCGGGACAGGGGGCAAGAACACTGAAGCTTTCTTT.

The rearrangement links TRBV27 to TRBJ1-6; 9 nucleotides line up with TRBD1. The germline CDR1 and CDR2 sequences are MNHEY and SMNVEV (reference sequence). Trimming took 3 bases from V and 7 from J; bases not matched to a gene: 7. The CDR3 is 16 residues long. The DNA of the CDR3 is TGTGCCAGCAGTTTTGTTATAGGACAGGGGAATTCACCCCTCCACTTT. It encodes CASSFVIGQGNSPLHF.

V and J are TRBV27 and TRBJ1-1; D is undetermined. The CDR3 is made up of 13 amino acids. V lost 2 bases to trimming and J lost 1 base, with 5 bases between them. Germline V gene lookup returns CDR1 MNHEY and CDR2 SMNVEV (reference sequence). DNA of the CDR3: TGTGCCAGCAGTTTAAATGAGAACACTGAAGCTTTCTTT. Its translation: CASSLNENTEAFF.

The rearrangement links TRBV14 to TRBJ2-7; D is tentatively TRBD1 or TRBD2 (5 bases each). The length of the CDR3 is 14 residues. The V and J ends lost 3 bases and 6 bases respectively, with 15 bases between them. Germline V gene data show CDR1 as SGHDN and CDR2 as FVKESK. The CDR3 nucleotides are TGTGCCAGCAGCCAGGGACCCCTCGGTTCCGAGCAGTACTTC. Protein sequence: CASSQGPLGSEQYF.

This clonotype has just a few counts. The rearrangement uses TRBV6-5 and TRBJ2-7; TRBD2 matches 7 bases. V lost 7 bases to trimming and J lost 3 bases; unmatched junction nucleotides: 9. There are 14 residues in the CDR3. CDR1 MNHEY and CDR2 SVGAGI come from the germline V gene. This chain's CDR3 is CASTLGPGGYEQYF. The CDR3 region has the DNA TGTGCCAGCACCTTGGGGCCGGGAGGCTACGAGCAGTACTTC.

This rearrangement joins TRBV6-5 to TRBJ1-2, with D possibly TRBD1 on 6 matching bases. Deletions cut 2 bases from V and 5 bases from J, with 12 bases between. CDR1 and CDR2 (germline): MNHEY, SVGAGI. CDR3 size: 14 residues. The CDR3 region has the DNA TGTGCCAGCAGTTACCTGGGGGCAACTTATGGCTACACCTTC. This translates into CASSYLGATYGYTF.

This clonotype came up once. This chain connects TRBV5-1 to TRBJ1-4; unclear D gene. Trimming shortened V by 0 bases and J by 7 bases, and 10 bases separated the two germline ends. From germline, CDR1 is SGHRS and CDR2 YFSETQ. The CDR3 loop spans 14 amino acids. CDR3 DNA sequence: TGCGCCAGCAGCTTGGAAGTACCCGGTGAAAAACTGTTTTTT. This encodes CASSLEVPGEKLFF.

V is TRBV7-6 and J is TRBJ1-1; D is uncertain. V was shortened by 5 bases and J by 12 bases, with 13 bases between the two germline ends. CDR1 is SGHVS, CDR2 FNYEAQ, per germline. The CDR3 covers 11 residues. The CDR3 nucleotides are TGTGCCAGCAGCCCCCCCCCGGCACCTTTCTTT. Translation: CASSPPPAPFF. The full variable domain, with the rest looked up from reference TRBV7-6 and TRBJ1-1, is GAGVSQSPRYKVTKRGQDVALRCDPISGHVSLYWYRQALGQGPEFLTYFNYEAQQDKSGLPNDRFSAERPEGSISTLTIQRTEQRDSAMYRCASSPPPAPFFGQGTRLTVV.

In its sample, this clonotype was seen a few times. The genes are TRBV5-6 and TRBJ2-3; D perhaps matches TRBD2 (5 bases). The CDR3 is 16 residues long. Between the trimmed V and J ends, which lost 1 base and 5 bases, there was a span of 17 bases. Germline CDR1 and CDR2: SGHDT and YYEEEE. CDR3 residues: CASSLSARRRGDTQYF. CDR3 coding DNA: TGTGCCAGCAGCTTGAGCGCCAGGCGCCGGGGAGATACGCAGTATTTT. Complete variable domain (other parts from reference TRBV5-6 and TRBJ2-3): DAGVTQSPTHLIKTRGQQVTLRCSPKSGHDTVSWYQQALGQGPQFIFQYYEEEERQRGNFPDRFSGHQFPNYSSELNVNALLLGDSALYLCASSLSARRRGDTQYFGPGTRLTVL.

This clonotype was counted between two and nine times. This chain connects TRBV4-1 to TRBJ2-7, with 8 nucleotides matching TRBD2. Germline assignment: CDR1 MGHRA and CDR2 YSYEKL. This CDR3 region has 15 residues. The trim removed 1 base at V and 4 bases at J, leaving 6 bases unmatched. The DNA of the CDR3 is TGCGCCAGCAGCCAAGGTGCGGGGGGACTTTACGAGCAGTACTTC. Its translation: CASSQGAGGLYEQYF.

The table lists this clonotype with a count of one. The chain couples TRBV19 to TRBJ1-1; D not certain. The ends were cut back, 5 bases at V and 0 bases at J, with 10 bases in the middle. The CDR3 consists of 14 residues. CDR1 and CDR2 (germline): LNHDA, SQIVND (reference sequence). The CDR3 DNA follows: TGTGCCAGTAGTGGAAAAGGGCTGAACACTGAAGCTTTCTTT. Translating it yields CASSGKGLNTEAFF.

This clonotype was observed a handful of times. The DNA for the CDR3 is TGTGCCAGCGGACTAGCGGGTGACACAGATACGCAGTATTTT. Protein: CASGLAGDTDTQYF. The rearrangement links TRBV11-3 to TRBJ2-3, with TRBD2 matching over 11 bases. The CDR3 spans 14 residues. Germline V CDR1 and CDR2: SGHNT, YENEEA. With V trimmed by 8 bases and J by 2 bases, 3 bases remained unmatched.

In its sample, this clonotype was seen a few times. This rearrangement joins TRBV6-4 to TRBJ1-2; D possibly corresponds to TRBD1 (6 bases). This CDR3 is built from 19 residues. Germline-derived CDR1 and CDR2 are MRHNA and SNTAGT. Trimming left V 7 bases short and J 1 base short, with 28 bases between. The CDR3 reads CASIHMGGGQPPINYGYTF. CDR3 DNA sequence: TGTGCCAGCATCCACATGGGGGGGGGCCAACCGCCGATTAACTATGGCTACACCTTC.

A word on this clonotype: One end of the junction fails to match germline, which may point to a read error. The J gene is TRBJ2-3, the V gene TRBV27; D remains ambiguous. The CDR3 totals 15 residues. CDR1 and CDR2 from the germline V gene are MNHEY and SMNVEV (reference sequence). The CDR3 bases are TGTGCCAGCAGTTTAGACGGAGCGAGCACAGATACGCGGTATTTT. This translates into CASSLDGASTDTRYF.

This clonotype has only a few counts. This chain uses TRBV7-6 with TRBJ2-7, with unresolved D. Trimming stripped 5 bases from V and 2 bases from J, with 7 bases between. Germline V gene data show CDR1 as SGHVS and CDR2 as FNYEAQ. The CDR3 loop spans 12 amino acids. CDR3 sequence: CASSEITYEQYF. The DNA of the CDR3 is TGTGCCAGCAGCGAAATTACCTACGAGCAGTACTTC.

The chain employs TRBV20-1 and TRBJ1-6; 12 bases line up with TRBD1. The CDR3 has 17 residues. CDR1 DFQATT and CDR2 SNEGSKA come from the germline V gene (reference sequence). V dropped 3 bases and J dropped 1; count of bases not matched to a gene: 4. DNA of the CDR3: TGCAGTGCTAGGGGGACAGGGGGCAGTTCCTATAATTCACCCCTCCACTTT. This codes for CSARGTGGSSYNSPLHF.

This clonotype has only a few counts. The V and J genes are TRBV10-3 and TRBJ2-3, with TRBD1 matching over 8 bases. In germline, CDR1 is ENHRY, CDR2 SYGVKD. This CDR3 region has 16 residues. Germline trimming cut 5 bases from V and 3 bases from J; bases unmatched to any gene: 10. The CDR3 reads CAISTQGTGGTDTQYF. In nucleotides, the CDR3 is TGTGCCATCAGTACTCAAGGGACAGGCGGGACAGATACGCAGTATTTT.

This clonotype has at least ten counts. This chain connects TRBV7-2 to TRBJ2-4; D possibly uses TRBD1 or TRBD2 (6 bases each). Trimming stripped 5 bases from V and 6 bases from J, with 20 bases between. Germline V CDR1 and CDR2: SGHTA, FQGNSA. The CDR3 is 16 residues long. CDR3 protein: CASSPTAGGRGNIQYF. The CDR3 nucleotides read TGTGCCAGCAGCCCAACCGCCGGGGGCCGGGGAAACATTCAGTACTTC.

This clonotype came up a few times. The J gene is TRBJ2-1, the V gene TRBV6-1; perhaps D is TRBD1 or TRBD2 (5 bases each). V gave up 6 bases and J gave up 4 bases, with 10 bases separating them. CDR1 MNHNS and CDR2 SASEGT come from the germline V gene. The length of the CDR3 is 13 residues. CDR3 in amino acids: CASSGAGYNEQFF. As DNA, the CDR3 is TGTGCCAGCAGCGGGGCCGGGTACAATGAGCAGTTCTTC.

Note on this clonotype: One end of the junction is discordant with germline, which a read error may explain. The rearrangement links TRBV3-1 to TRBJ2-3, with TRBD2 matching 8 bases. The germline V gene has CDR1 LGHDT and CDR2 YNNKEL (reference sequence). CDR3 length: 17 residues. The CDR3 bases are TGTGCCAGCAGCCAAAGGTCGCTAGCGGGTACCACAAATACGCAGTATTTT. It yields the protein CASSQRSLAGTTNTQYF.

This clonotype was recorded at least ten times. Here the CDR3 reads CASSPTGTGGAYSPLHF. CDR3 bases: TGTGCCAGCAGCCCAACCGGGACAGGGGGCGCTTATTCACCCCTCCACTTT. The gene calls are TRBV7-6 and TRBJ1-6; 12 bases are a match to TRBD1. This CDR3 is 17 amino acids long. The trim removed 5 bases at V and 8 bases at J, leaving 10 bases unmatched. Looked up from germline, CDR1 is SGHVS and CDR2 is FNYEAQ.

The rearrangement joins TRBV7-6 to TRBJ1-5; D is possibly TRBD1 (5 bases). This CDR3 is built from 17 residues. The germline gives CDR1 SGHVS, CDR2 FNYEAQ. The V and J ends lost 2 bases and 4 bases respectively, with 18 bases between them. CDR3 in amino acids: CASSLLASDRANQPQHF. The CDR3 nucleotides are TGTGCCAGCAGCTTATTGGCGAGCGACAGAGCGAATCAGCCCCAGCATTTT.

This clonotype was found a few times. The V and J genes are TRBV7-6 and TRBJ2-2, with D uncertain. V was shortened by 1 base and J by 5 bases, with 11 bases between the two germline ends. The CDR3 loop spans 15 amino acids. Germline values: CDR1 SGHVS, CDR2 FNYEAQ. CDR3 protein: CASSLGGSGTGELFF. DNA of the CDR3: TGTGCCAGCAGCTTAGGGGGATCTGGGACCGGGGAGCTGTTTTTT.

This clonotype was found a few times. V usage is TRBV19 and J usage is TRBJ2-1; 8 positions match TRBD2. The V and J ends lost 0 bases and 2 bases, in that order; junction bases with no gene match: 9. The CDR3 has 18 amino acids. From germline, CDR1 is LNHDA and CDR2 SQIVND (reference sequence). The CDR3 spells CASSIDWASGSTYNEQFF. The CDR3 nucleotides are TGTGCCAGTAGTATAGATTGGGCTAGCGGGTCTACCTACAATGAGCAGTTCTTC. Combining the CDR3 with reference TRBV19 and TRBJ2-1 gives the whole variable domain DGGITQSPKYLFRKEGQNVTLSCEQNLNHDAMYWYRQDPGQGLRLIYYSQIVNDFQKGDIAEGYSVSREKKESFPLTVTSAQKNPTAFYLCASSIDWASGSTYNEQFFGPGTRLTVL.